The clone carrying this T cell receptor (beta chain) was seen only a few times. The CDR3 extends over 15 amino acids. Germline V gives CDR1 GTSNPN, CDR2 SVGIG (reference sequence). V dropped 3 bases and J dropped 4 bases, with 16 bases sitting between them. The source of the sample is a study of response to subunit inactivated influenza vaccine. MiXCR was run by TCRdb on the RT-PCR reads, yielding one entry per CDR3 protein. The table shows 800,000 or so distinct CDR3 sequences, with 21% occurring only once. The source material was PBMCs from blood, sampled less than 6 days after vaccination. This receptor was obtained from a man between 45 and 60 years old who received an inactivated influenza vaccine. This chain connects TRBV30 to TRBJ2-1, with D maybe TRBD2 (6 bases). The CDR3 DNA reads as TGTGCCTGGAGACTGGCGGGGCCTAATTACAATGAGCAGTTCTTC. Translated, it gives CAWRLAGPNYNEQFF. The whole variable domain, filled in from reference TRBV30 and TRBJ2-1, reads SQTIHQWPATLVQPVGSPLSLECTVEGTSNPNLYWYRQAAGRGLQLLFYSVGIGQISSEVPQNLSASRPQDRQFILSSKKLLLSDSGFYLCAWRLAGPNYNEQFFGPGTRLTVL.